The next 10 T cell receptor beta chains were all read from a single sample in a study of response to subunit inactivated influenza vaccine. TCRdb processed the RT-PCR reads anew with MiXCR; each CDR3 protein has one entry. This sample has 180,000 or so distinct CDR3 sequences, with 9.5% to 15% found just once. These sequences were also reported in another study, on T cells expressing NK-cell markers. As that study records: Making the TCR beta cDNA relied on 5'RACE template switching with UMIs.

Material: CD8+ T cells sorted from PBMCs, obtained 12 days after vaccination. These receptors were collected from a man aged 45 to 65 who received an inactivated influenza vaccine.

The chain uses TRBV20-1 and TRBJ2-2; 13 bases align to TRBD2. J gave up 3 bases and V 1 base, and 5 bases lay outside the gene matches. The CDR3 contains 17 residues. Per germline, CDR1 DFQATT and CDR2 SNEGSKA (reference sequence). The CDR3 nucleotides are TGCAGTGCTAGAGTAATCGGACTAGCGGGAGACACCGGGGAGCTGTTTTTT. Its translation is CSARVIGLAGDTGELFF.

A few counts support this clonotype. The chain has TRBV6-2 or TRBV6-3 and TRBJ2-1; D perhaps matches TRBD2 (6 bases). The CDR3 contains 15 residues. In germline, CDR1 is MNHEY, CDR2 SVGEGT. V lost 1 base and J lost 4, with 11 bases in between. The CDR3 region has the DNA TGTGCCAGCAGTTACTGGGGGGAGCCATACAATGAGCAGTTCTTC. Its protein is CASSYWGEPYNEQFF.

This chain joins TRBV11-2 and TRBJ2-5; TRBD2 agrees at 7 bases. CDR1 and CDR2 (germline): SGHAT, FQNNGV. This CDR3 is built from 15 residues. V dropped 4 bases and J dropped 5; count of bases not matched to a gene: 10. CDR3 nucleotides: TGTGCCAGCAGCTCCCTGGCGGGGGTGGTGGAGACCCAGTACTTC. Protein: CASSSLAGVVETQYF.

This clonotype was picked up a small number of times. The V gene is TRBV11-2, the J gene TRBJ2-7; unclear D gene. CDR3 size: 11 residues. The V end lost 2 bases, the J end lost 6 bases, and 5 bases lay between the germline ends. CDR1 and CDR2 (germline): SGHAT, FQNNGV. This CDR3 reads CASSLISEQYF. The CDR3 DNA reads as TGTGCCAGCAGCTTAATCTCCGAGCAGTACTTC.

The CDR3 DNA follows: TGTGCCATCCCCTGGGGCGAGGACTCGTATTTT. Its translation: CAIPWGEDSYF. This chain joins TRBV2 and TRBJ2-3, with D perhaps given as TRBD1 or TRBD2 (5 bases each). The CDR3 length is 11 residues. The germline gives CDR1 SNHLY, CDR2 FYNNEI. Trimming cost V 10 bases and J 14 bases, with 19 bases left between them.

This clonotype was seen more than once but under ten times. The chain carries TRBV4-1 and TRBJ2-5, with 7 positions matching TRBD2. From germline, CDR1 is MGHRA and CDR2 YSYEKL. Trimming removed 1 base from V and 1 base from J; junction bases left unmatched: 6. The CDR3 spans 16 residues. CDR3 DNA sequence: TGCGCCAGCAGCCAAGTCGGAGGGAGGGCCCAAGAGACCCAGTACTTC. Translated, it gives CASSQVGGRAQETQYF.

Of note for this clonotype: A junction boundary mismatches the germline segment, possibly from a read error. The V call is TRBV5-6, the J call TRBJ2-2; D not certain. This CDR3 contains 15 residues. Germline assignment: CDR1 SGHDT and CDR2 YYEEEE. The CDR3 DNA reads TGTGCCAGCAGCTTGGTCCCCCAGAACACAGGGGAGCTGTTTTTT. Its protein product is CASSLVPQNTGELFF.

The chain has TRBV19 and TRBJ2-7; 7 positions match TRBD2. Germline CDR1 LNHDA, CDR2 SQIVND (reference sequence). The CDR3 totals 16 residues. Germline trimming cut 4 bases from V and 0 bases from J; bases unmatched to any gene: 9. The CDR3 DNA follows: TGTGCCAGTAGTACTCCGTATAGCGGGCGCTCCTACGAGCAGTACTTC. Its translation is CASSTPYSGRSYEQYF.

This clonotype was found many times. This chain uses TRBV29-1 with TRBJ2-5; the D gene is possibly TRBD1 (6 bases). The germline CDR1 and CDR2 sequences are SQVTM and ANQGSEA. V lost 3 bases, J lost 5 bases, and 10 bases lay in between. The CDR3 totals 12 residues. Here the CDR3 DNA reads TGCAGCGTTGATTTTAGGGGGGAGACCCAGTACTTC. This codes for CSVDFRGETQYF.

As for this clonotype: A read error is possible here, since a much larger clone lies one base away. This chain connects TRBV12-3 or TRBV12-4 to TRBJ2-3; possible D gene TRBD2, 5 bases. V lost 2 bases and J 6 bases, leaving 18 bases between the germline ends. The CDR3 is 16 amino acids. The CDR3: CASSLTAGEVVDTQYF. The CDR3 DNA follows: TGTGCCAGCAGTTTAACTGCGGGCGAGGTCGTGGATACGCAGTATTTT.